The rows below give T cell receptor beta chains drawn from one sample of a study of identical twins. TCRdb independently ran MiXCR on the 5' RACE reads; one entry per CDR3 protein. The sample comprises just over 500,000 distinct CDR3 sequences, about 20% of which are singletons, and around 0.91% rests with the top ten. In addition, the sample was reused for a study of T cells expressing NK-cell markers.

The sequenced sample consisted of CD4+ T cells sorted from blood. These receptors were collected from a woman younger than 35 in good health. CDR3s leave out the opening cysteine and the closing phenylalanine or tryptophan. The D gene is left open where the match is weak. Expanded clones get a size class; other rows say once, few or many, or leave the size out.

v_call	d_call	j_call	clone_size	cdr3_aa
TRBV6-5	.	TRBJ2-7	many	ASSYSTRTVEQY
TRBV7-2	TRBD2	TRBJ2-5	.	ASSLTSGLRGETQY
TRBV20-1	.	TRBJ2-5	many	SAGWLATLKETQY
TRBV20-1	TRBD1	TRBJ1-1	few	SAREMTGFWTEAF
TRBV7-2	.	TRBJ2-7	few	ASSRVISYEQY
TRBV5-5	TRBD2	TRBJ2-5	many	ASSPGLAGYQETQY
TRBV20-1	TRBD1	TRBJ1-2	.	SVKSRDRGNHGYT
TRBV4-2	.	TRBJ2-1	few	ASSQLSSSVNEQF
TRBV7-9	TRBD2	TRBJ2-3	.	ASSPRTSGRAADTQY
TRBV29-1	TRBD1	TRBJ2-7	.	SVGGTGVYEQY
TRBV7-2	TRBD2	TRBJ2-3	.	ASSSAGGGDTQY
TRBV20-1	TRBD2	TRBJ2-1	few	SASRSAGSNEQF
TRBV15	.	TRBJ2-7	few	ATSRDIYEQY
TRBV9	TRBD2	TRBJ2-1	few	ASSTSGSYTEQF
TRBV5-6	.	TRBJ2-7	.	ASSLRQLRSSYEQY
TRBV12-3/TRBV12-4	.	TRBJ1-1	.	ASSLGPENTEAF
TRBV20-1	.	TRBJ1-6	.	SATAQGTGSPLH
TRBV6-1	.	TRBJ2-2	few	ASTLNFNTGELF
TRBV20-1	TRBD2	TRBJ2-3	.	SARVAGESTDTQY
TRBV29-1	.	TRBJ2-5	many	SIRLLQETQY
TRBV20-1	TRBD1	TRBJ1-2	.	SARTGGYGYT
TRBV12-3/TRBV12-4	TRBD1	TRBJ1-2	few	ASSLRGQYGYT
TRBV7-2	TRBD1	TRBJ2-3	few	ASRSRGQGATDTQY
TRBV12-3/TRBV12-4	.	TRBJ2-2	.	ASSVRTATGSCF
TRBV20-1	.	TRBJ2-3	few	SARALTPDTQY
TRBV12-3/TRBV12-4	TRBD1	TRBJ1-2	many	ASSTGQAYGYT
TRBV20-1	.	TRBJ1-5	few	SAKVGGWSNQPQH
TRBV6-5	.	TRBJ2-1	.	ASRDHKNEQF
TRBV7-2	.	TRBJ1-1	many	ASSSRAEAF
TRBV20-1	.	TRBJ2-5	.	SATLSGVQETQY
TRBV24-1	.	TRBJ2-1	few	ATSDPTSWEQF
TRBV3-1	.	TRBJ2-5	.	ASSQRSSAQETQY
TRBV5-1	.	TRBJ1-6	many	ASSMDTYNSPLH
TRBV7-2	TRBD2	TRBJ2-1	.	ASSSTSGTTYNEQF
TRBV5-1	.	TRBJ2-3	few	ASSSFSITDTQY
TRBV5-6	.	TRBJ2-3	many	ASSLTGRTDTQY
TRBV5-1	.	TRBJ1-4	few	ASSLSGSNEKLF
TRBV25-1	.	TRBJ2-7	.	ASSGTPTYEQY
TRBV29-1	TRBD2	TRBJ2-7	.	SVARLAGDEQY
TRBV5-1	.	TRBJ1-1	few	ASSLAGREYTEAF
TRBV12-3/TRBV12-4	.	TRBJ2-3	.	ASSFIEGRGGTDTQY
TRBV3-1	.	TRBJ1-5	few	ASSQGWNQPQH
TRBV5-1	.	TRBJ2-1	.	ASSGGLAHEQF
TRBV9	.	TRBJ1-1	.	ASSQPPEPTEAF
TRBV5-6	.	TRBJ2-1	.	ASSPDTLKKSRQF
TRBV20-1	TRBD1	TRBJ2-5	.	SAKDRVFQTQY
TRBV10-2	TRBD1	TRBJ1-5	few	ASSAYRDRGKISNQPQH
TRBV2	.	TRBJ2-5	.	ASCYMGSETQY
TRBV12-3/TRBV12-4	.	TRBJ2-7	many	ASSLEAEAYEQY
TRBV2	.	TRBJ2-7	few	ASTLQNYEQY